This TCR beta chain derives from a study of siplizumab effects on memory and regulatory T cells. Study-level findings and limits: Proof of suppressive function in proliferating Tregs from siplizumab cultures was not established. Unstimulated subsets were the mapping target of only a minor fraction of alloreactive clones. Naive T cells looked more diverse than memory cells, and they looked like major contributors to the alloresponse. Significant reduction of alloreactive sequences traceable to unstimulated CD4+ memory cells was observed with siplizumab.

The assay was immunoSEQ multiplex PCR, and TCRdb's table has in-frame clones only and misses some. The repertoire includes some 88,000 clones, 80% to 90% of them detected once, and roughly 14% sits in the top ten. Germline values: CDR1 SQVTM, CDR2 ANQGSEA. Trimming took 0 bases from V and 8 from J, leaving 10 bases between them. The CDR3 sequence is 12 residues long. With regard to this clone: Antigen: not known.

The source is a human donor in good health. The sample comprised CD4+ T cells sorted from blood. The chain links TRBV29-1 to TRBJ2-5, with TRBD2 as a possible D gene (5 bases). The CDR3 region has the DNA TGCAGCGTTGAAGATCTCGGGGAAACCCAGTACTTC. It yields the protein CSVEDLGETQYF.